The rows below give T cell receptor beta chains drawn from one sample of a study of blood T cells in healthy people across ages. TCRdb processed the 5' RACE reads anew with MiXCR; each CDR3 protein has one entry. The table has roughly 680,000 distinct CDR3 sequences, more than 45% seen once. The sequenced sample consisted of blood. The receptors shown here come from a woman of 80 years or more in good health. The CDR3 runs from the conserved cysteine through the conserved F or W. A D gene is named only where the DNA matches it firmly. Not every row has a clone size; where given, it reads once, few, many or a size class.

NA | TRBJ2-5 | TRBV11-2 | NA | TGTGCCAGCAGCTTAGGGGCCCGGGGGTCACAAGAGACCCAGTACTTC | CASSLGARGSQETQYF
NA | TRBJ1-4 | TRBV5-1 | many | TGCGCCAGCAGCGCCGAAACCTATGAAAAACTGTTTTTT | CASSAETYEKLFF
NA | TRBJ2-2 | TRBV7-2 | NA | TGTGCCAGCAGCTCGCGCGGGGCGCCGAACACCGGGGAGCTGTTTTTT | CASSSRGAPNTGELFF
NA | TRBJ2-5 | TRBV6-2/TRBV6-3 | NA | TGTGCCAGCAGTTACCTGGAGAGGACCCAGTACTTC | CASSYLERTQYF
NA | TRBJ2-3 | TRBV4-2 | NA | TGTGCCAGCAGCCAAGAGGACTACCACCAGACAGATACGCAGTATTTT | CASSQEDYHQTDTQYF
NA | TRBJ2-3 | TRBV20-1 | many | TGCAGTGCTAAGGGAGTTAGCGCCAGCACAGATACGCAGTATTTT | CSAKGVSASTDTQYF
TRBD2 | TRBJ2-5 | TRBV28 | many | TGTGCCAGCAGTCAGAAGACTAGCGGGAGTGCGGAGACCCAGTACTTC | CASSQKTSGSAETQYF
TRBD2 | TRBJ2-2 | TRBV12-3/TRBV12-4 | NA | TGTGCCAGCAGTTTCAGCGGGAAGGACGGGGAGCTGTTTTTT | CASSFSGKDGELFF
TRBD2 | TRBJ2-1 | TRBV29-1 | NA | TGCAGCGTTGATTCCGGGGGGTCGGGAAATGAGCAGTTCTTC | CSVDSGGSGNEQFF
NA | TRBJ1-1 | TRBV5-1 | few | TGCGCCAGCAGCTTGGTGCCAATGAACACTGAAGCTTTCTTT | CASSLVPMNTEAFF
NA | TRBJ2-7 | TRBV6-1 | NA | TGTGCCAGCGCTACCGGGACTTCCTCCTACGAGCAGTACTTC | CASATGTSSYEQYF
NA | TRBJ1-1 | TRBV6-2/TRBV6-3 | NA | TGTGCCAGCAGTTACTCGGCCTCAGGCGTCTATTTGAACACTGAAGCTTTCTTT | CASSYSASGVYLNTEAFF
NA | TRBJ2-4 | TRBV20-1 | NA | TGCAGTGCTTCTAGGGCCCTCAGAAACATTCAGTACTTC | CSASRALRNIQYF
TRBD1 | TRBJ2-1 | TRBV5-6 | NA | TGTGCCAGCAGCTACACAGGGGGCGCTGGGGCCCTAGGGGAGCAGTTCTTC | CASSYTGGAGALGEQFF
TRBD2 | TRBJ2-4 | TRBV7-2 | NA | TGTGCCAGCAGCTCAGGACTAGCGGCCAAAAACATTCAGTACTTC | CASSSGLAAKNIQYF
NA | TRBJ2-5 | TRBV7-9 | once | TGTGCCAGCAGCTTATACTTTCAAGAGACCCAGTACTTC | CASSLYFQETQYF
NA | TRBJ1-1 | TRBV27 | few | TGTGCCAGCAGACAAAAGGGGAACACTGAAGCTTTCTTT | CASRQKGNTEAFF
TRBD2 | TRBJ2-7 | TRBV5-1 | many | TGCGCCAGCAGCTTCAGCGGGACGGGAACCTACGAGCAGTACTTC | CASSFSGTGTYEQYF
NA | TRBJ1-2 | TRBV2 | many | TGTGCCAGCAATTTTTGGGGCTACACCTTC | CASNFWGYTF
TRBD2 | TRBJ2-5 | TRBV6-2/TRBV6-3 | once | TGTGCCAGCAGTTACGGTCTAGCGGTTCAAGAGACCCAGTACTTC | CASSYGLAVQETQYF
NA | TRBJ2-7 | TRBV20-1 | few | TGCAGTGCCCTCCGGGGCGGGACCTACGAGCAGTACTTC | CSALRGGTYEQYF
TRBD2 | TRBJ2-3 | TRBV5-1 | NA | TGCGCCAGCAGCTTGTTTGCTAGCGGGAGGGCCGGAAGCACAGATACGCGGTATTTT | CASSLFASGRAGSTDTRYF
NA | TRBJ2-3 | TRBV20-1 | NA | TGCAGTGCTCCCGATCCTACGGGTGGCACAGATACGCAGTATTTT | CSAPDPTGGTDTQYF
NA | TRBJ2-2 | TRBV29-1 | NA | TGCAGCGTTGTTAAGGGAACCGGGGAGCTGTTTTTT | CSVVKGTGELFF
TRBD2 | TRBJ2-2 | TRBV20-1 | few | TGCAGTGCTAGAGATTCCGCGGGGGGAGGCACCGGGGAGCTGTTTTTT | CSARDSAGGGTGELFF
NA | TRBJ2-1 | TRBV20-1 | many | TGCAGTGCCCTGGGACTGACAGGGCCCAATGAGCAGTTCTTC | CSALGLTGPNEQFF
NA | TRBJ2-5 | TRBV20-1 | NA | TGCAGAGGCCTTGGCGGGACTGACGGGTACTTC | CRGLGGTDGYF
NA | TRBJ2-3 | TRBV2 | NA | TGTACCAGCAGAGGTGACACAGATACGCAGTATTTT | CTSRGDTDTQYF
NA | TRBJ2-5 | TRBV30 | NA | TGTGCCTGGAGTGTTAGCGGAGAGACCCAGTACTTC | CAWSVSGETQYF
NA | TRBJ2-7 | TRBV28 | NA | TGTACCAGCAGTTTAGACTACGAGCAGTACTTC | CTSSLDYEQYF
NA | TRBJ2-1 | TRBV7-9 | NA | TGTGCCATCAGCTTCAGGGACCCCTACAATGAGCAGTTCTTC | CAISFRDPYNEQFF